Below are 18 T cell receptor beta chains sequenced from a single sample in a study of shared clonotypes between healthy human individuals. The data were produced by immunoSEQ multiplex PCR, yet TCRdb's version contains in-frame clones alone and is incomplete. Of roughly 530,000 clones listed, 95% to 97% are singletons. Sequencing was done on a sample of naive CD4+ T cells sorted from blood. Subset noted: CD45RA+ positively selected. The source of these receptors is a woman aged 25 to 39 in good health.

This clone appeared once. The chain links TRBV15 to TRBJ2-1, with 9 bases matching TRBD2. CDR3 length: 16 residues. CDR1 is LNHNV and CDR2 is YYDKDF in the germline V gene (reference sequence). V was clipped by 4 bases and J by 8 bases; unmatched bases: 12. CDR3 region: CATSKASGKSWYEQFF. In DNA, the CDR3 is TGTGCCACCAGCAAAGCTAGCGGGAAGTCTTGGTATGAGCAGTTCTTC.

The chain is built from TRBV7-2 and TRBJ1-6, with D unclear. The CDR3 is made up of 15 amino acids. Looked up from germline, CDR1 is SGHTA and CDR2 is FQGNSA. The V and J ends lost 3 bases and 0 bases respectively, with 6 bases between them. The CDR3 nucleotides are TGTGCCAGCAGCTTGGCCAGCTCCTATAATTCACCCCTCCACTTT. Protein product: CASSLASSYNSPLHF.

CDR3 protein: CASSLQGNTGELFF. The CDR3 DNA follows: TGTGCCAGTAGTCTCCAGGGGAACACCGGGGAGCTGTTTTTT. The chain carries TRBV19 and TRBJ2-2; possibly TRBD1 for D (5 bases). The germline CDR1 and CDR2 sequences are LNHDA and SQIVND (reference sequence). This CDR3 spans 14 amino acids. V was pared by 5 bases and J by 1 base, with 8 bases between. Based on the CDR3 plus reference TRBV19 and TRBJ2-2, the full variable domain is DGGITQSPKYLFRKEGQNVTLSCEQNLNHDAMYWYRQDPGQGLRLIYYSQIVNDFQKGDIAEGYSVSREKKESFPLTVTSAQKNPTAFYLCASSLQGNTGELFFGEGSRLTVL.

In this sample, this clone turned up once. The chain has TRBV30 and TRBJ2-7; D gene ambiguous. V was pared by 2 bases and J by 6 bases, with 14 bases between. Germline V gives CDR1 GTSNPN, CDR2 SVGIG (reference sequence). The CDR3 is 13 residues long. This CDR3 is CAWSYGDLREQYF. DNA for the CDR3: TGTGCCTGGAGTTACGGTGATTTACGCGAGCAGTACTTC.

This chain connects TRBV7-3 to TRBJ2-7, with 7 nucleotides matching TRBD2. V dropped 5 bases and J dropped 6; count of bases not matched to a gene: 19. Germline assignment: CDR1 SGHTA and CDR2 FQGTGA. This CDR3 spans 17 amino acids. The CDR3 nucleotides are TGTGCCAGCAGCGACGCTAGGTTGGGCGGGAGTCTTCCCGAGCAGTACTTC. The encoded protein is CASSDARLGGSLPEQYF.

The chain has TRBV7-2 and TRBJ1-1; D is perhaps TRBD1 (5 bases). CDR1 and CDR2 (germline): SGHTA, FQGNSA. V lost 2 bases and J 3 bases, leaving 19 bases between the germline ends. CDR3 length equals 17 residues. The chain's CDR3 is CASSLFRGSMSDTEAFF. In DNA, the CDR3 is TGTGCCAGCAGCTTATTTAGGGGTTCAATGTCAGACACTGAAGCTTTCTTT.

This chain uses TRBV6-5 with TRBJ1-2, with D maybe TRBD1 (5 bases). The germline CDR1 and CDR2 sequences are MNHEY and SVGAGI. V lost 0 bases, J lost 9 bases, and 14 bases lay in between. This CDR3 region has 14 residues. This chain's CDR3 is CASSYSGFQGSYTF. In nucleotides, the CDR3 is TGTGCCAGCAGTTACTCCGGGTTTCAGGGAAGCTACACCTTC.

The rearrangement uses TRBV28 and TRBJ1-2; perhaps TRBD1 as D (5 bases). Germline values: CDR1 MDHEN, CDR2 SYDVKM. Deletions cut 2 bases from V and 7 bases from J, with 8 bases between. CDR3 length: 12 residues. CDR3 sequence reads: CASSLGGVGYTF. DNA of the CDR3: TGTGCCAGCAGTTTAGGGGGGGTTGGCTACACCTTC.

This chain connects TRBV2 to TRBJ1-5; D may be TRBD1 (6 bases). V was pared by 11 bases and J by 6 bases, with 20 bases between. Germline assignment: CDR1 SNHLY and CDR2 FYNNEI. The CDR3 has 14 amino acids. In nucleotides, the CDR3 is TGTGCCCGGAGGGGGGGGGACGTGAGTCAGCCCCAGCATTTT. Translation gives CARRGGDVSQPQHF.

This clone was recorded only once. The genes are TRBV28 and TRBJ1-3; 8 bases agree with TRBD1. The CDR3 consists of 14 residues. Germline V gene lookup returns CDR1 MDHEN and CDR2 SYDVKM. J was trimmed by 5 bases and V by 5 bases; bases with no gene match: 5. In DNA form, the CDR3 reads TGTGCCAGCAGTGGACAGGGTCGAAGAAACACCATATATTTT. Its translation: CASSGQGRRNTIYF.

The chain links TRBV27 to TRBJ2-1; D is possibly TRBD1 (5 bases). The CDR3 loop spans 13 amino acids. The V and J ends lost 2 bases and 9 bases respectively, with 11 bases between them. CDR1 is MNHEY, CDR2 SMNVEV, per germline (reference sequence). The CDR3 reads CASSLRPQGEQFF. In nucleotides, the CDR3 is TGTGCCAGCAGTTTACGGCCCCAGGGTGAGCAGTTCTTC.

The chain combines TRBV7-9 with TRBJ1-2; no reliable D call. The germline V gene has CDR1 SEHNR and CDR2 FQNEAQ (reference sequence). CDR3 size: 15 residues. V lost 4 bases and J lost 9, with 21 bases in between. The CDR3 sequence: CASSSEEPSGSRYTF. The CDR3 nucleotides are TGTGCCAGCAGCTCCGAGGAGCCTTCGGGTTCTCGCTACACCTTC. Complete variable domain (other parts from reference TRBV7-9 and TRBJ1-2): DTGVSQNPRHKITKRGQNVTFRCDPISEHNRLYWYRQTLGQGPEFLTYFQNEAQLEKSRLLSDRFSAERPKGSFSTLEIQRTEQGDSAMYLCASSSEEPSGSRYTFGSGTRLTVV.

Notes on this clone: Other DNA variants within this sample encode the same CDR3. The chain is built from TRBV18 and TRBJ2-1, with D unresolved. The V gene's germline CDR1 is KGHSH and CDR2 LQKENI. This CDR3 has 12 residues. V lost 2 bases and J 7 bases, leaving 6 bases between the germline ends. The CDR3 bases are TGTGCCAGCTCACCATTGGGGAATGAGCAGTTCTTC. The encoded protein is CASSPLGNEQFF.

This chain joins TRBV7-2 and TRBJ2-5; TRBD2 might be the D (6 bases). Germline values: CDR1 SGHTA, CDR2 FQGNSA. There are 14 residues in the CDR3. Between the trimmed V and J ends, which lost 1 base and 6 bases, there was a span of 12 bases. CDR3 residues: CASSLGRGRQTQYF. CDR3 coding DNA: TGTGCCAGCAGCTTAGGGCGGGGTAGACAGACCCAGTACTTC. Full variable domain (rest looked up from reference TRBV7-2 and TRBJ2-5): GAGVSQSPSNKVTEKGKDVELRCDPISGHTALYWYRQSLGQGLEFLIYFQGNSAPDKSGLPSDRFSAERTGGSVSTLTIQRTQQEDSAVYLCASSLGRGRQTQYFGPGTRLLVL.

This sequence joins TRBV30 and TRBJ2-7; TRBD1 aligns across 7 bases. The junction had 3 bases not matched to a gene; V was cut back by 2 bases and J by 2 bases. The CDR3 consists of 13 residues. Germline lookup yields CDR1 GTSNPN and CDR2 SVGIG (reference sequence). In DNA form, the CDR3 reads TGTGCCTGGAGTTGGCAGGGGGCCTACGAGCAGTACTTC. Residues: CAWSWQGAYEQYF. Filled out from reference TRBV30 and TRBJ2-7, the complete variable domain reads SQTIHQWPATLVQPVGSPLSLECTVEGTSNPNLYWYRQAAGRGLQLLFYSVGIGQISSEVPQNLSASRPQDRQFILSSKKLLLSDSGFYLCAWSWQGAYEQYFGPGTRLTVT.

The rearrangement uses TRBV28 and TRBJ1-5; D gene unclear. V lost 8 bases, J lost 4 bases, and 9 bases lay in between. Germline-derived CDR1 and CDR2 are MDHEN and SYDVKM. CDR3 length equals 12 residues. The CDR3 loop reads CASGRPNQPQHF. CDR3 nucleotides: TGTGCCAGCGGCCGGCCTAATCAGCCCCAGCATTTT.

The V gene is TRBV5-1, the J gene TRBJ1-4, with 7 nucleotides matching TRBD1. This CDR3 has 15 residues. V shed 7 bases and J 3 bases; nucleotides not matched to a gene: 9. Germline V gives CDR1 SGHRS, CDR2 YFSETQ. DNA for the CDR3: TGCGCCAGCTGCCGACAGGGTAGTGCTAATGAAAAACTGTTTTTT. The encoded protein is CASCRQGSANEKLFF. Drawing the rest from reference TRBV5-1 and TRBJ1-4, the complete variable domain is KAGVTQTPRYLIKTRGQQVTLSCSPISGHRSVSWYQQTPGQGLQFLFEYFSETQRNKGNFPGRFSGRQFSNSRSEMNVSTLELGDSALYLCASCRQGSANEKLFFGSGTQLSVL.

This chain uses TRBV4-1 with TRBJ2-7; 11 bases agree with TRBD2. The J segment lost 5 bases and the V segment lost 4 bases, leaving 7 bases of the junction unmatched. From germline, CDR1 is MGHRA and CDR2 YSYEKL. There are 15 residues in the CDR3. CDR3 nucleotide sequence: TGCGCCAGCAGCCTACTAGCGGGAGTCCGGAACGAGCAGTACTTC. Translation: CASSLLAGVRNEQYF.